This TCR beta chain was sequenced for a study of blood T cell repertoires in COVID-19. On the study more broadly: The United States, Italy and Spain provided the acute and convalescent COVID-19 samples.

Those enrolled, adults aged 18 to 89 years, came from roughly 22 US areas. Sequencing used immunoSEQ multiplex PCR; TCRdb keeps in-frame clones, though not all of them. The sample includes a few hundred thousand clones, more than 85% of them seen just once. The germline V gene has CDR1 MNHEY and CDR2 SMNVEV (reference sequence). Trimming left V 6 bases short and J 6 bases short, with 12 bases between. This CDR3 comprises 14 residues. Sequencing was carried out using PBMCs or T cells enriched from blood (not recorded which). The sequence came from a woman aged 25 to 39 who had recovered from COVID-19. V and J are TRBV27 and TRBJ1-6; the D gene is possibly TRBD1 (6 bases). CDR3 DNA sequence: TGTGCCAGCAGGGAACAGGGCTCTAATTCACCCCTCCACTTT. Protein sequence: CASREQGSNSPLHF.